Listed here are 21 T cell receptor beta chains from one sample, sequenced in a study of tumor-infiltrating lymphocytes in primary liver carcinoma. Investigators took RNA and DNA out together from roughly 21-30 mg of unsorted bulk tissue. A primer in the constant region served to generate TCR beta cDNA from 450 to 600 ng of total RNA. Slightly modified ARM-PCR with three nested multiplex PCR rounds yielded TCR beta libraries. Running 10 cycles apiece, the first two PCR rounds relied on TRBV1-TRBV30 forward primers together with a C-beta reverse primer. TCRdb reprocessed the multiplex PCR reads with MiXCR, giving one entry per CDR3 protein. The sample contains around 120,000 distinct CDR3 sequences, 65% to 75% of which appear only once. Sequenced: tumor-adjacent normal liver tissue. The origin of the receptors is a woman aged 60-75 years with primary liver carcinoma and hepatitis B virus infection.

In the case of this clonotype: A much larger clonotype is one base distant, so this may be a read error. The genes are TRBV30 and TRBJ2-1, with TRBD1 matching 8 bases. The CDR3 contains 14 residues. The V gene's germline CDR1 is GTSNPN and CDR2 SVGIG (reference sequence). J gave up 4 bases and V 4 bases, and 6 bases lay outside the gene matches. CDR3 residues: CAWMGTGQYNEQFF. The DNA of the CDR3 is TGTGCCTGGATGGGGACAGGACAATACAATGAGCAGTTCTTC.

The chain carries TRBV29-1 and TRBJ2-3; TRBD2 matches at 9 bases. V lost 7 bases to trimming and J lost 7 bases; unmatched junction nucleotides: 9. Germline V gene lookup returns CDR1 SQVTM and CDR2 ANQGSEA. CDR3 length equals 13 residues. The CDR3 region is CSATSGLGNTQYF. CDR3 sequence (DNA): TGCAGCGCCACTAGCGGGTTAGGGAATACGCAGTATTTT.

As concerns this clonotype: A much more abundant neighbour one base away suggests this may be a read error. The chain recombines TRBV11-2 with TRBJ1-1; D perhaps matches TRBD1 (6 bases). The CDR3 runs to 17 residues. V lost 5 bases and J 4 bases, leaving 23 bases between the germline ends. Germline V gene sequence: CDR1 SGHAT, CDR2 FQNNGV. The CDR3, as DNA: TGTGCCAGCAGCCGAACAGCCGCGGGAGGGGGGAGCACTGAAGCTTTCTTT. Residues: CASSRTAAGGGSTEAFF.

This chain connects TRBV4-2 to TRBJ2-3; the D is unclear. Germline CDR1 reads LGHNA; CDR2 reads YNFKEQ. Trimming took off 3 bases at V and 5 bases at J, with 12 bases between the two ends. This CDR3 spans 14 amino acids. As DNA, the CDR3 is TGTGCCAGCAGCCATGATCCCGTCGTAGATACGCAGTATTTT. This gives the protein CASSHDPVVDTQYF.

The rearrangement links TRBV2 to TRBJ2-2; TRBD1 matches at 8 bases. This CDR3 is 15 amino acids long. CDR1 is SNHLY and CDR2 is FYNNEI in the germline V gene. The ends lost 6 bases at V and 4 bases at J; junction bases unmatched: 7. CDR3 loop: CASSQGARSTGELFF. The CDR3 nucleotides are TGTGCCAGCAGCCAGGGGGCGCGGAGCACCGGGGAGCTGTTTTTT.

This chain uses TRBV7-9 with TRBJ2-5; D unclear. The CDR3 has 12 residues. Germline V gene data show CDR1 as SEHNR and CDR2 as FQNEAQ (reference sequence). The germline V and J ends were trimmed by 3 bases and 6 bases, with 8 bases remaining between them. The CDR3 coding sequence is TGTGCCAGCAGCTTGGCGTCCAAGACCCAGTACTTC. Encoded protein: CASSLASKTQYF.

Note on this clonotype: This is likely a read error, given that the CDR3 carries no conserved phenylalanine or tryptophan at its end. The CDR3 region is CASRGLVDTGELFS. The CDR3 coding sequence is TGTGCCAGTCGGGGCCTTGTGGACACCGGGGAGCTGTTTTCT. The chain carries TRBV10-3 and TRBJ2-2, with D perhaps matching TRBD1 or TRBD2 (5 bases each). CDR1 is ENHRY, CDR2 SYGVKD, per germline. The CDR3 length is 14 residues. V dropped 10 bases and J dropped 3 bases, with 15 bases sitting between them.

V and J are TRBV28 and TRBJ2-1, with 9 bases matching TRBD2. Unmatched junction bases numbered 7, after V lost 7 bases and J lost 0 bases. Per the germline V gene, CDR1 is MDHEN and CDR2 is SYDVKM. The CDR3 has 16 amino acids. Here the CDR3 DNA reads TGTGCCAGCATTCCCAGCGGGAGGCGCTCCTACAATGAGCAGTTCTTC. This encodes CASIPSGRRSYNEQFF.

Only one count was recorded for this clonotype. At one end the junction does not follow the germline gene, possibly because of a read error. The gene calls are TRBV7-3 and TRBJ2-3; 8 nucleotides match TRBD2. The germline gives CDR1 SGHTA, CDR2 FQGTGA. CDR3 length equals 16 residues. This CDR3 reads CANSHSGTTGGDTQYF. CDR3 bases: TGTGCCAACAGCCATAGCGGGACCACCGGGGGAGATACGCAGTATTTT.

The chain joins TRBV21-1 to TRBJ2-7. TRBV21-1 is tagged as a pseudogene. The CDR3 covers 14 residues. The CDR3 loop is CASSTGTEPYEQYF. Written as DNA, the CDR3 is TGTGCCAGCAGCACAGGGACGGAACCCTACGAGCAGTACTTC.

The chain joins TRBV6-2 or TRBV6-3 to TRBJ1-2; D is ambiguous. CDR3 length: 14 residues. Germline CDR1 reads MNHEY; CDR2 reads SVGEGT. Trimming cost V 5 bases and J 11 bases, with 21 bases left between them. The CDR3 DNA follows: TGTGCCAGCAGTACTGGAGACCAACCTACTGGGTACACCTTC. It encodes CASSTGDQPTGYTF.

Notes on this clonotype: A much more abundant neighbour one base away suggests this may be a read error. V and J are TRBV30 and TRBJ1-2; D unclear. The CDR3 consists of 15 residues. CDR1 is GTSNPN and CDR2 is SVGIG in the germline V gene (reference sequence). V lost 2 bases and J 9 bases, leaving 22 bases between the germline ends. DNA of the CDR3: TGTGCCTGGAGTCCAGCCAGACGAACACGTTATAGCTACACCTTC. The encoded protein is CAWSPARRTRYSYTF.

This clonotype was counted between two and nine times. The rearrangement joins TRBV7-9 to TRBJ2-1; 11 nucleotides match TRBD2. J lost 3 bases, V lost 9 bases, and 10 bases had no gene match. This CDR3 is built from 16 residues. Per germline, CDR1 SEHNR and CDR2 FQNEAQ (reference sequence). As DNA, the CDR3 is TGTGCCAGTCAGCCCTTCGGGACTAGCGGCTACAATGAGCAGTTCTTC. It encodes CASQPFGTSGYNEQFF.

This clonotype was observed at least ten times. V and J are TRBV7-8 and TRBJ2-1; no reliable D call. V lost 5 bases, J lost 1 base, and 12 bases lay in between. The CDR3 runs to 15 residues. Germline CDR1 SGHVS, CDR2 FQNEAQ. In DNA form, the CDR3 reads TGTGCCAGCAGCCCCCGGGTCGAATCCTACAATGAGCAGTTCTTC. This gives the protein CASSPRVESYNEQFF.

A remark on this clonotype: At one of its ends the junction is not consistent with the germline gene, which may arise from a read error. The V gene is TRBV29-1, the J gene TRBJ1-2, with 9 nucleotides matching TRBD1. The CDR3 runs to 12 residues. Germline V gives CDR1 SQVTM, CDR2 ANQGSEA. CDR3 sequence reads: CSVDRGGYGYTF. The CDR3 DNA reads TGCAGTGTTGACAGGGGGGGGTATGGCTACACCTTC. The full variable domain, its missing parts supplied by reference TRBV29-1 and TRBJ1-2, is SAVISQKPSRDICQRGTSLTIQCQVDSQVTMMFWYRQQPGQSLTLIATANQGSEATYESGFVIDKFPISRPNLTFSTLTVSNMSPEDSSIYLCSVDRGGYGYTFGSGTRLTVV.

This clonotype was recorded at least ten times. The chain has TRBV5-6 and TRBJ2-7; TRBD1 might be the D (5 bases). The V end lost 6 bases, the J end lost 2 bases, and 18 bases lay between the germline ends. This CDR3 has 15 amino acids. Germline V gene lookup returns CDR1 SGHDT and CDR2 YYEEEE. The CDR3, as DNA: TGTGCCAGCACCCAGAGGCCGGACAATCCCTACGAGCAGTACTTC. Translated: CASTQRPDNPYEQYF. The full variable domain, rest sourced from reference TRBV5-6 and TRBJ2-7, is DAGVTQSPTHLIKTRGQQVTLRCSPKSGHDTVSWYQQALGQGPQFIFQYYEEEERQRGNFPDRFSGHQFPNYSSELNVNALLLGDSALYLCASTQRPDNPYEQYFGPGTRLTVT.

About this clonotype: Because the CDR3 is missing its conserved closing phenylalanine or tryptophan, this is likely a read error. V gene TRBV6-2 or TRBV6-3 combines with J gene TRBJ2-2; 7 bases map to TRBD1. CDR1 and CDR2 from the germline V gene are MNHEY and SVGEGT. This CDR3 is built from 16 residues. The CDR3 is CAISLGTALNTGELFV. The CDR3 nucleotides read TGTGCCATCAGTCTCGGGACAGCCTTAAACACCGGGGAGCTGTTTGTT.

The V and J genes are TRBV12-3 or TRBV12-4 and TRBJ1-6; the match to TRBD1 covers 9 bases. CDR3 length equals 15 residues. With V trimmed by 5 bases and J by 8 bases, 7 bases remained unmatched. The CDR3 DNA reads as TGTGCCAGCAGTCATCGACAGGGGGGATATTCACCCCTCCACTTT. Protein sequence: CASSHRQGGYSPLHF.

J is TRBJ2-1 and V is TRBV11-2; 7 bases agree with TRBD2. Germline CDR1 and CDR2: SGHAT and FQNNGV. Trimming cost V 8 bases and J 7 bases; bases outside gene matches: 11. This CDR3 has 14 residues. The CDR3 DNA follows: TGTGCCAGCGTAGGGACTAACGATAGAAATGAGCAGTTCTTC. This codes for CASVGTNDRNEQFF. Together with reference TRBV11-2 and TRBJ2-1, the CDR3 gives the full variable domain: EAGVAQSPRYKIIEKRQSVAFWCNPISGHATLYWYQQILGQGPKLLIQFQNNGVVDDSQLPKDRFSAERLKGVDSTLKIQPAKLEDSAVYLCASVGTNDRNEQFFGPGTRLTVL.

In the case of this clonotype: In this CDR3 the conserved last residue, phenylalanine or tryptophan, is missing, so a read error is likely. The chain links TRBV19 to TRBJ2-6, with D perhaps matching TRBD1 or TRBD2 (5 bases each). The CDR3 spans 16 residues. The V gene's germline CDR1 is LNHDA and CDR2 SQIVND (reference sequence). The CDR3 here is CASSDPGEYGANDLTI. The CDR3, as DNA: TGTGCCAGTAGTGACCCCGGGGAATATGGGGCCAACGACCTGACTATC.

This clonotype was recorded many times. CDR3 DNA sequence: TGTGCCAGCAGCCCGCAATGGAACACAGATACGCAGTATTTT. Translated: CASSPQWNTDTQYF. The chain links TRBV7-8 to TRBJ2-3; no clear D. This CDR3 is 14 amino acids long. V was pared by 5 bases and J by 2 bases, with 11 bases between. The germline V gene encodes CDR1 SGHVS and CDR2 FQNEAQ.